This is a list of T cell receptor beta chains from one sample in a study of blood T cell repertoires in COVID-19. The protocol was immunoSEQ multiplex PCR, while the TCRdb copy is restricted to in-frame clones and leaves out a portion. The sample yields about 48,000 clones, roughly four fifths seen once. Specimen: peripheral blood. The receptors originated from a man aged 40-50 years with acute or convalescent COVID-19. CDR3s leave out the opening cysteine and the closing phenylalanine or tryptophan. Size tells how often a clone was seen (once, few, many) or the class of an expanded clone, and some rows leave it out.

once | TRBJ1-2 | TRBV27 | ASSSQGMSGYT
- | TRBJ2-5 | TRBV7-2 | ASTKTRGRETQY
- | TRBJ2-1 | TRBV7-9 | ASSLAPGTSCDEQF
once | TRBJ1-2 | TRBV5-1 | ASSLGGTSLTGGYT
- | TRBJ2-1 | TRBV12-5 | ASGSHPRQGANNEQF
- | TRBJ1-3 | TRBV4-3 | ASSQELSVRGSGNTIY
- | TRBJ1-1 | TRBV5-1 | ASSLQDSNTEAF
- | TRBJ2-7 | TRBV18 | ASSPGASGGTYEQY
- | TRBJ2-1 | TRBV7-9 | ASSLIVQGSYNEQF
once | TRBJ2-3 | TRBV2 | ASRATDTQY
once | TRBJ1-1 | TRBV30 | AWSKGPGFAEAF
few | TRBJ2-7 | TRBV5-6 | ASSPGLHHYEQY
once | TRBJ2-3 | TRBV5-4 | ASSFPGDTDTQY
- | TRBJ2-7 | TRBV2 | ASSGGERAEQY
- | TRBJ1-1 | TRBV6-5 | ASSPTSRVGTEAF
- | TRBJ1-1 | TRBV29-1 | SAQGALGTEAF
- | TRBJ1-2 | TRBV19 | ASSIVGQRGYGYT
- | TRBJ2-5 | TRBV5-1 | ASSKGWLAGEETQY
few | TRBJ1-2 | TRBV5-4 | ASSRTDNYGYT
few | TRBJ2-3 | TRBV5-1 | ASSSQGGISDTQY
- | TRBJ2-2 | TRBV5-1 | ASSLAQGKAGELF
medium-sized | TRBJ1-5 | TRBV5-1 | ASSFDGDRYQPQH
- | TRBJ2-7 | TRBV15 | ATSENLGTGIYEQY
- | TRBJ2-7 | TRBV28 | ASSSPGQGSGEQY
few | TRBJ1-1 | TRBV11-2 | ASSRTGMNTEAF
- | TRBJ2-1 | TRBV5-4 | ASSPDTGTGGLNEQF
- | TRBJ1-5 | TRBV5-1 | ASSLGTDSNQPQH
- | TRBJ1-2 | TRBV24-1 | ATSDPTGSRLPNYGYT
- | TRBJ2-7 | TRBV10-3 | AISESNYEQY
once | TRBJ2-7 | TRBV5-1 | ASSLGPGTGYNEQY
- | TRBJ2-6 | TRBV30 | AWSVGAPYSGANVLT
- | TRBJ1-2 | TRBV28 | ASSSADSYGYT
once | TRBJ2-5 | TRBV5-1 | ASSSGQQQETQY
- | TRBJ1-5 | TRBV19 | ASSRKGDSDQPQH
- | TRBJ1-1 | TRBV6-5 | ASRQDRAEAF
few | TRBJ1-2 | TRBV9 | ASSFQGGNYGYT
- | TRBJ1-5 | TRBV12-3/TRBV12-4 | ASTSGKNQPQH
- | TRBJ2-1 | TRBV19 | ASSIGFGGGPRNEQF
once | TRBJ1-3 | TRBV20-1 | SASASSGNTIY
- | TRBJ2-3 | TRBV10-3 | AISVAGGQIDTQY
- | TRBJ2-3 | TRBV25-1 | ASSRGTDTQY
- | TRBJ2-3 | TRBV11-2 | ASSLDPRLASDTQY
- | TRBJ2-4 | TRBV7-9 | ASSLSFSAGLMKNIQY
- | TRBJ1-2 | TRBV15 | ATSRDRGGYT
- | TRBJ1-1 | TRBV5-6 | ASTPQTGLGSA
- | TRBJ1-1 | TRBV24-1 | ATSDSGEGNTEAF
- | TRBJ1-1 | TRBV19 | ASSLIFGGQDTEAF
once | TRBJ1-2 | TRBV11-2 | ASRSLTGDRST
- | TRBJ2-3 | TRBV3-1/TRBV3-2 | ASSFGSDTQY
once | TRBJ2-6 | TRBV28 | ASSFSGSGANVLT
- | TRBJ2-1 | TRBV4-3 | ASSQDVGYEQF
- | TRBJ1-1 | TRBV28 | ASYLTGEAF
- | TRBJ1-2 | TRBV6-5 | ASSLQPANYGYT
- | TRBJ2-5 | TRBV11-2 | ASSLDRLGPLD
- | TRBJ2-3 | TRBV10-3 | AITSGVPGDTQY
- | TRBJ1-2 | TRBV6-4 | ASSDSLTGRNGYT